These T cell receptor beta chains were read from a single sample in a study of technical replicates of blood from a few donors. Generated by immunoSEQ multiplex PCR, the TCRdb table keeps only in-frame clones and is missing some. This repertoire shows approximately 60,000 clones, more than 75% found once; its top ten account for 5% to 6.5%. Sequencing was carried out using PBMCs. The receptors shown here come from a human donor in good health. Some clones in this sample may be carry-over from other donors' samples. The CDR3 runs from the conserved cysteine through the conserved F or W. A D gene is named only where the DNA matches it firmly. Part of the rows lack a size; the others show once, few, many or a class for expanded clones.

D gene: -; V gene: TRBV5-1; J gene: TRBJ2-7; clone size: -; CDR3 DNA: TGCGCCAGCAGCGCTACAGGGAACTACGAGCAGTACTTC; CDR3 protein: CASSATGNYEQYF
D gene: -; V gene: TRBV4-1; J gene: TRBJ1-6; clone size: -; CDR3 DNA: TGCGCCAGCAGCCAAGACGGGATTCCCCCCTATAATTCACCCCTCCACTTT; CDR3 protein: CASSQDGIPPYNSPLHF
D gene: TRBD1; V gene: TRBV11-2; J gene: TRBJ2-7; clone size: -; CDR3 DNA: TGTGCCAGCAGCTTGGAGGCTGCGGGACAGGGCATTCTAGGTCAGTACTTC; CDR3 protein: CASSLEAAGQGILGQYF
D gene: -; V gene: TRBV29-1; J gene: TRBJ1-3; clone size: -; CDR3 DNA: TGCAGCGTTGAGGTACAGGACGCGTTGGGAAACACCATATATTTT; CDR3 protein: CSVEVQDALGNTIYF
D gene: TRBD1; V gene: TRBV4-3; J gene: TRBJ2-1; clone size: -; CDR3 DNA: TGCGCCAGCAGCGCCCGGGACAGGGTGGGGCAGTTCTTC; CDR3 protein: CASSARDRVGQFF
D gene: TRBD1; V gene: TRBV25-1; J gene: TRBJ1-1; clone size: -; CDR3 DNA: TGTGCCAGCAGTGACCCATACAGGGGGGATAAAGCTTTCTTT; CDR3 protein: CASSDPYRGDKAFF
D gene: TRBD1; V gene: TRBV5-1; J gene: TRBJ2-1; clone size: once; CDR3 DNA: TGCGCCAGCAGCTCCGACAGGGGAAATGAGCAGTTCTTC; CDR3 protein: CASSSDRGNEQFF
D gene: -; V gene: TRBV7-9; J gene: TRBJ2-3; clone size: -; CDR3 DNA: TGTGCCAGCAGCTACCGAAGGGACCTCCGCGGGGAAGATACGCAGTATTTT; CDR3 protein: CASSYRRDLRGEDTQYF
D gene: TRBD2; V gene: TRBV7-2; J gene: TRBJ2-7; clone size: once; CDR3 DNA: TGTGCCAGCAGCTGGGGGGGGGTGCAGAACGAGCAGTACTTC; CDR3 protein: CASSWGGVQNEQYF
D gene: TRBD2; V gene: TRBV7-3; J gene: TRBJ2-3; clone size: -; CDR3 DNA: TGTGCCAGCAGCCCTACCGAGCGGGGGCCGTCACATACGCAGTATTTT; CDR3 protein: CASSPTERGPSHTQYF
D gene: -; V gene: TRBV7-9; J gene: TRBJ1-5; clone size: -; CDR3 DNA: TGTGCCAGCAGCTCAGGGGATCAGCCCCAGCATTTT; CDR3 protein: CASSSGDQPQHF
D gene: TRBD1; V gene: TRBV25-1; J gene: TRBJ1-5; clone size: -; CDR3 DNA: TGTGCCAGCAGTGGACAGGGGAGCAATCAGCCCCAGCATTTT; CDR3 protein: CASSGQGSNQPQHF
D gene: TRBD1; V gene: TRBV27; J gene: TRBJ1-5; clone size: -; CDR3 DNA: TGTGCCACCATTTTAGGACAGGGCAATCAGCCCCAGCATTTT; CDR3 protein: CATILGQGNQPQHF
D gene: TRBD2; V gene: TRBV2; J gene: TRBJ2-4; clone size: -; CDR3 DNA: TGTGCCAGCAGCGTAGCGGGGGGTCTAAAAAACATTCAGTACTTC; CDR3 protein: CASSVAGGLKNIQYF
D gene: -; V gene: TRBV5-3; J gene: TRBJ2-7; clone size: -; CDR3 DNA: TGTGCCAGAAGCTCGTCCGGCTACGAGCAGTACTTC; CDR3 protein: CARSSSGYEQYF
D gene: TRBD1; V gene: TRBV2; J gene: TRBJ2-2; clone size: -; CDR3 DNA: TGTGCCAGCAGTAAAACAGGGGCCACCGGGGAGCTGTTTTTT; CDR3 protein: CASSKTGATGELFF
D gene: -; V gene: TRBV12-5; J gene: TRBJ2-5; clone size: -; CDR3 DNA: TGTGCTAGTGGCCGCCCCGGAGGGGTAGAGACCCAGTACTTC; CDR3 protein: CASGRPGGVETQYF
D gene: -; V gene: TRBV12-5; J gene: TRBJ1-5; clone size: few; CDR3 DNA: TGTGCTAGTGGCCAGGGAGGGACCGAACATCAGCCCCAGCATTTT; CDR3 protein: CASGQGGTEHQPQHF
D gene: -; V gene: TRBV7-8; J gene: TRBJ2-2; clone size: -; CDR3 DNA: TGTGCCAGCAGCCCTGGACTCGATAACACCGGGGAGCTGTTTTTT; CDR3 protein: CASSPGLDNTGELFF
D gene: -; V gene: TRBV19; J gene: TRBJ1-3; clone size: -; CDR3 DNA: TGTGCCAGTAGTATATACCGGAGCTCTGGAAACACCATATATTTT; CDR3 protein: CASSIYRSSGNTIYF
D gene: TRBD1; V gene: TRBV10-3; J gene: TRBJ1-2; clone size: once; CDR3 DNA: TGTGCCATCAGTGGAACAGGGGGCGGCTACACCTTC; CDR3 protein: CAISGTGGGYTF
D gene: -; V gene: TRBV9; J gene: TRBJ2-5; clone size: -; CDR3 DNA: TGTGCCAGCAGCGTAAGGGGCCAAGAGACCCAGTACTTC; CDR3 protein: CASSVRGQETQYF
D gene: -; V gene: TRBV7-2; J gene: TRBJ2-1; clone size: -; CDR3 DNA: TGTGCCAGCGGGAGAACAGGGTTTGACGAGCAGTTCTTC; CDR3 protein: CASGRTGFDEQFF
D gene: TRBD2; V gene: TRBV2; J gene: TRBJ2-7; clone size: -; CDR3 DNA: TGTGCCAGCAGTGGGACTAGCGGGAGGAGCGAGCAGTACTTC; CDR3 protein: CASSGTSGRSEQYF
D gene: TRBD2; V gene: TRBV7-9; J gene: TRBJ2-1; clone size: -; CDR3 DNA: TGTGCCAGCAGCGGATGGACTAGCGGGAGTGTGTTTGAGCAGTTCTTC; CDR3 protein: CASSGWTSGSVFEQFF
D gene: TRBD2; V gene: TRBV4-2; J gene: TRBJ2-7; clone size: -; CDR3 DNA: TGTGCCAGCAGCCAATTTAGCGGGAGCTCCTACGAGCAGTACTTC; CDR3 protein: CASSQFSGSSYEQYF
D gene: -; V gene: TRBV4-3; J gene: TRBJ1-1; clone size: -; CDR3 DNA: TGCGCCAGCAGCCAAGATGCAGGGGCAATGGGGAACACTGAAGCTTTCTTT; CDR3 protein: CASSQDAGAMGNTEAFF
D gene: -; V gene: TRBV7-8; J gene: TRBJ1-5; clone size: -; CDR3 DNA: TGTGCCAGCAGCCGTACCGGGACACCTGAGAGCAATCAGCCCCAGCATTTT; CDR3 protein: CASSRTGTPESNQPQHF